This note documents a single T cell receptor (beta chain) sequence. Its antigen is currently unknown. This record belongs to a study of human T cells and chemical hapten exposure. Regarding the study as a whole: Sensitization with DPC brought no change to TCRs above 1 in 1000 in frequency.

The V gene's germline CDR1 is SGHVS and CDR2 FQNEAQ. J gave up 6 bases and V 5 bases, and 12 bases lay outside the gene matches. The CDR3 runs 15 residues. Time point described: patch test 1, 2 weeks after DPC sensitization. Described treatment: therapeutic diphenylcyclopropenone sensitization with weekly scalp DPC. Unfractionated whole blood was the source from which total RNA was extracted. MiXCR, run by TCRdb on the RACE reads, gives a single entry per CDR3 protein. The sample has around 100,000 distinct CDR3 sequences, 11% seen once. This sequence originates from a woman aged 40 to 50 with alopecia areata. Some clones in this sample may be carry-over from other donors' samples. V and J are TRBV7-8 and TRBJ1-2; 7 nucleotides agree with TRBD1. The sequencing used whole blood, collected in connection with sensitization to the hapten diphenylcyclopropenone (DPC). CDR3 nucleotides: TGTGCCAGCAGCCAAGAGACAGGGCGAGCGGATGGCTACACCTTC. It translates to CASSQETGRADGYTF.